This TCR beta chain originates from a study of Ad26.COV2.S vaccination and SARS-CoV-2 variants. In the study overall: The vaccine Ad26.COV2.S was put into the muscle once, or twice with 56 days between. Study-level results: Measurements of TCR breadth and depth may have given underestimates of the total T cell responses.

Treatment described: about 20 received Ad26.COV2.S at low or high dose, single or two shots; five or six received placebo; per-sample allocation not given. On day 63 after the first injection, vaccine and placebo recipients gave samples. Based in Boston, the donor was an adult of 18-55 years. TCRdb keeps only in-frame clones here, not all; method: immunoSEQ multiplex PCR. The repertoire includes some 250,000 clones, more than 75% of them detected once, and about 11% sits in the top ten. Germline values: CDR1 MNHEY, CDR2 SVGAGI. The length of the CDR3 is 12 residues. As for this clone: Its antigen remains unknown. One end of the junction does not line up with germline, which may come from a read error.

This clonotype was sampled from a person aged 18-65 years who received the Ad26.COV2.S COVID-19 vaccine or a placebo. The gene calls are TRBV6-5 and TRBJ2-7; D may be TRBD1 or TRBD2 (5 bases each). Sequencing used peripheral blood, obtained in a trial of Ad26.COV2.S vaccine versus placebo. The CDR3 DNA is TGTGCCAGCAGTTCCCTCTATGAGGGGCCTCACTTC. Protein: CASSSLYEGPHF.